A single sample gave rise to the 24 T cell receptor beta chains below, sequenced in a study of naive and memory T cell subsets. The beta constant-region primer was an equimolar mix of two oligonucleotides covering TRBC1 and TRBC2. Nested alpha and beta constant-region primers with the SP2 primer drove four PCR rounds on ligated cDNA. TCRdb re-derived calls from the UMI-ligation and nested PCR reads in MiXCR, one entry per CDR3 protein. The data contain tens of thousands of distinct CDR3 sequences, less than 20% of them singletons. Sequenced sample: effector memory CD4+ T cells from blood. Subset in this sample: effector memory, CD45RA- CD27-. The source is a human donor in good health.

The V and J genes are TRBV15 and TRBJ2-1, with 9 positions matching TRBD1. J gave up 4 bases and V 0 bases, and 7 bases lay outside the gene matches. From germline, CDR1 is LNHNV and CDR2 YYDKDF (reference sequence). This CDR3 is built from 17 residues. The CDR3 is CATSRDRGTGTYNEQFF. The CDR3, as DNA: TGTGCCACCAGCAGAGACCGGGGGACAGGGACGTACAATGAGCAGTTCTTC.

The V gene is TRBV6-5, the J gene TRBJ2-7; TRBD1 matches 8 bases. The length of the CDR3 is 12 residues. V gave up 5 bases and J gave up 6 bases; unmatched junction bases: 3. CDR1 is MNHEY, CDR2 SVGAGI, per germline. This CDR3 is CASSIQGVEQYF. DNA for the CDR3: TGTGCCAGCAGTATACAGGGGGTCGAGCAGTACTTC.

This clonotype occurred a few times. The rearrangement joins TRBV20-1 to TRBJ2-7, with D possibly being TRBD2 (5 bases). CDR3 length: 14 residues. V lost 2 bases, J lost 5 bases, and 16 bases lay in between. Germline V gene sequence: CDR1 DFQATT, CDR2 SNEGSKA (reference sequence). The CDR3 nucleotides read TGCAGTGCTAGATCCGACGGGGTCATCAACGAGCAGTACTTC. Encoded protein: CSARSDGVINEQYF.

The chain combines TRBV11-2 with TRBJ1-6; D perhaps matches TRBD1 (6 bases). The germline V gene has CDR1 SGHAT and CDR2 FQNNGV. The CDR3 has 16 residues. V lost 1 base and J 10 bases, leaving 17 bases between the germline ends. CDR3: CASSLGMRGTGSPLHF. CDR3 nucleotide sequence: TGTGCCAGCAGCTTAGGCATGAGGGGGACTGGATCACCCCTCCACTTT.

This clonotype was found a few times. The genes are TRBV7-9 and TRBJ2-1, with a tentative D call TRBD2 (5 bases). Trimming pared 5 bases from V and 5 bases from J, leaving 16 bases between. Germline CDR1 reads SEHNR; CDR2 reads FQNEAQ (reference sequence). CDR3 length equals 15 residues. CDR3 coding DNA: TGTGCCAGCAGCCTTGTTCGGACTGCCCACAATGAGCAGTTCTTC. Residues: CASSLVRTAHNEQFF.

This clonotype has only a few counts. The chain joins TRBV6-5 to TRBJ2-7, with D possibly matching TRBD1 (5 bases). This CDR3 spans 13 amino acids. CDR1 MNHEY and CDR2 SVGAGI come from the germline V gene. Trimming pared 2 bases from V and 4 bases from J, leaving 9 bases between. The CDR3 reads CASSYRQGYEQYF. CDR3 DNA sequence: TGTGCCAGCAGTTACCGGCAGGGATACGAGCAGTACTTC.

The V and J genes are TRBV15 and TRBJ2-7; 9 positions agree with TRBD2. The germline V gene has CDR1 LNHNV and CDR2 YYDKDF (reference sequence). Trimming removed 3 bases from V and 4 bases from J; junction bases left unmatched: 10. The CDR3 covers 16 residues. The CDR3 here is CATSSGEAGGRYEQYF. CDR3 DNA: TGTGCCACCAGCAGTGGAGAGGCGGGAGGGCGGTACGAGCAGTACTTC.

Comment on this clonotype: It may be a read error: a sequence one base away is much more abundant. V and J are TRBV20-1 and TRBJ1-2; perhaps TRBD1 as D (5 bases). The CDR3 contains 15 residues. Germline V gives CDR1 DFQATT, CDR2 SNEGSKA (reference sequence). CDR3: CSARDGAGLAYCYTF. The CDR3 bases are TGCAGTGCTAGAGATGGAGCAGGGCTGGCCTATTGCTACACCTTC.

This clonotype was counted a few times. The rearrangement links TRBV14 to TRBJ2-7, with D hard to call. V was cut by 4 bases and J by 9 bases, with 10 bases left in between. This CDR3 is built from 11 residues. Germline CDR1 reads SGHDN; CDR2 reads FVKESK. The CDR3 region has the DNA TGTGCCAGCAGCCTGGACGCTGTGCAGTACTTC. Residues: CASSLDAVQYF.

The sample holds one count of this clonotype. V and J are TRBV20-1 and TRBJ2-2; D ambiguous. The germline V and J ends were trimmed by 2 bases and 2 bases, with 6 bases remaining between them. This CDR3 is 13 amino acids long. Germline CDR1 DFQATT, CDR2 SNEGSKA (reference sequence). In DNA, the CDR3 is TGCAGTGCTAGACGCATAAACACCGGGGAGCTGTTTTTT. This encodes CSARRINTGELFF.

This clonotype appeared many times. The gene calls are TRBV29-1 and TRBJ2-3; 13 bases map to TRBD2. The junction had 5 bases not matched to a gene; V was cut back by 7 bases and J by 4 bases. CDR1 and CDR2 from the germline V gene are SQVTM and ANQGSEA. The CDR3 contains 14 residues. This CDR3 reads CSAGLAGVPDTQYF. The CDR3 region has the DNA TGCAGCGCCGGACTAGCGGGAGTTCCAGATACGCAGTATTTT.

The J gene is TRBJ2-1, the V gene TRBV5-1; D not resolved. V was pared by 4 bases and J by 12 bases, with 17 bases between. Germline values: CDR1 SGHRS, CDR2 YFSETQ. The CDR3 contains 13 residues. The CDR3 sequence: CASSREAVQGQFF. CDR3 nucleotides: TGCGCCAGCAGCCGCGAGGCGGTGCAAGGGCAGTTCTTC.

Many counts were recorded for this clonotype. The V and J genes are TRBV20-1 and TRBJ2-1; D gene unclear. The CDR3 has 13 amino acids. V was shortened by 5 bases and J by 0 bases, with 8 bases between the two germline ends. Germline CDR1 DFQATT, CDR2 SNEGSKA (reference sequence). CDR3 DNA: TGCAGTGCTCCGAAGAGCTCCTACAATGAGCAGTTCTTC. Encoded protein: CSAPKSSYNEQFF.

This clonotype counts as medium-sized. The V and J genes are TRBV5-1 and TRBJ1-2; a possible D gene is TRBD1 (6 bases). The V end was cut by 5 bases, the J end by 2 bases, with 16 bases between. There are 15 residues in the CDR3. Per germline, CDR1 SGHRS and CDR2 YFSETQ. CDR3 amino acids: CASSGSLGANYGYTF. The CDR3 DNA reads TGCGCCAGCAGTGGTTCCCTGGGGGCGAACTATGGCTACACCTTC.

This clonotype has ten or more counts. The chain recombines TRBV4-1 with TRBJ1-4; D is unclear. The CDR3 has 19 residues. Trimming stripped 1 base from V and 0 bases from J, with 18 bases between. In germline, CDR1 is MGHRA, CDR2 YSYEKL. The CDR3 is CASSQVLGSTLATNEKLFF. CDR3 DNA sequence: TGCGCCAGCAGCCAAGTACTCGGTTCAACCCTTGCAACTAATGAAAAACTGTTTTTT.

Only a few counts were recorded for this clonotype. This chain connects TRBV18 to TRBJ2-1; D possibly corresponds to TRBD1 (6 bases). This CDR3 contains 15 residues. Germline CDR1 and CDR2: KGHSH and LQKENI. Between the trimmed V and J ends, which lost 2 bases and 4 bases, there was a span of 12 bases. In nucleotides, the CDR3 is TGTGCCAGCTCACCAATTACACAGGGATACAATGAGCAGTTCTTC. Its protein product is CASSPITQGYNEQFF.

The table lists this clonotype with many counts. The chain is built from TRBV29-1 and TRBJ1-2; a possible D gene is TRBD1 (5 bases). CDR3 length: 14 residues. Germline assignment: CDR1 SQVTM and CDR2 ANQGSEA. The ends were cut back, 7 bases at V and 7 bases at J, with 22 bases in the middle. The CDR3 here is CSALLSRRGGGYTF. The CDR3 bases are TGCAGCGCCCTGCTCTCCCGGCGCGGGGGTGGCTACACCTTC. The variable domain in full, with the rest retrieved from reference TRBV29-1 and TRBJ1-2, is SAVISQKPSRDICQRGTSLTIQCQVDSQVTMMFWYRQQPGQSLTLIATANQGSEATYESGFVIDKFPISRPNLTFSTLTVSNMSPEDSSIYLCSALLSRRGGGYTFGSGTRLTVV.

In this sample, this clonotype turned up a few times. The chain joins TRBV23-1 to TRBJ2-1, with D perhaps matching TRBD2 (5 bases). TRBV23-1 is noted as an ORF with a role that remains uncertain. V was shortened by 4 bases and J by 1 base, with 8 bases between the two germline ends. The length of the CDR3 is 14 residues. DNA for the CDR3: TGCGCCAGCAGTCGGGAGCGGTCCTACAATGAGCAGTTCTTC. Its protein product is CASSRERSYNEQFF.

The chain combines TRBV5-1 with TRBJ2-1; 8 nucleotides line up with TRBD2. J was trimmed by 9 bases and V by 3 bases; bases with no gene match: 11. The germline V gene encodes CDR1 SGHRS and CDR2 YFSETQ. The CDR3 has 15 residues. The CDR3 DNA is TGCGCCAGCAGCTCCAGCGGGAGAGCTGGTGGTGAGCAGTTCTTC. Protein sequence: CASSSSGRAGGEQFF.

This rearrangement joins TRBV20-1 to TRBJ2-7; D is ambiguous. The CDR3 totals 11 residues. The V and J ends lost 3 bases and 6 bases respectively, with 9 bases between them. Germline V gene data show CDR1 as DFQATT and CDR2 as SNEGSKA (reference sequence). The CDR3 bases are TGCAGTGCTAGGACACAGAGCGAGCAGTACTTC. Translation gives CSARTQSEQYF.

This clonotype has a count of ten or more. The CDR3 is CASSQARKDGDYGYTF. The CDR3 DNA follows: TGCGCCAGCAGCCAAGCGAGAAAGGACGGTGACTATGGCTACACCTTC. The chain recombines TRBV4-1 with TRBJ1-2, with unresolved D. V was cut by 1 base and J by 3 bases, with 15 bases left in between. The CDR3 runs 16 residues. Germline loops: CDR1 MGHRA, CDR2 YSYEKL.

This clonotype was counted ten times or more. The V and J genes are TRBV20-1 and TRBJ2-5; D not resolved. Germline values: CDR1 DFQATT, CDR2 SNEGSKA (reference sequence). The germline V and J ends were trimmed by 2 bases and 5 bases, with 9 bases remaining between them. This CDR3 spans 12 amino acids. For the CDR3, the DNA is TGCAGTGCTAGACCTGTATCGGAGACCCAGTACTTC. Residues: CSARPVSETQYF.

This clonotype has ten or more counts. J is TRBJ1-1 and V is TRBV5-1, with D perhaps TRBD1 (6 bases). The CDR3 has 14 amino acids. Trimming shortened V by 4 bases and J by 1 base, and 11 bases separated the two germline ends. CDR1 and CDR2 (germline): SGHRS, YFSETQ. CDR3 protein: CASSMKQGNTEAFF. The CDR3 DNA reads as TGCGCCAGCAGCATGAAACAGGGGAACACTGAAGCTTTCTTT. The full variable domain, in which reference TRBV5-1 and TRBJ1-1 provide the parts outside the CDR3, is KAGVTQTPRYLIKTRGQQVTLSCSPISGHRSVSWYQQTPGQGLQFLFEYFSETQRNKGNFPGRFSGRQFSNSRSEMNVSTLELGDSALYLCASSMKQGNTEAFFGQGTRLTVV.

This sequence joins TRBV5-1 and TRBJ1-2; a weak D match, TRBD1 (6 bases). Germline V gene sequence: CDR1 SGHRS, CDR2 YFSETQ. The V end was cut by 4 bases, the J end by 8 bases, with 18 bases between. The CDR3 is 14 residues long. The CDR3 loop is CASSLQGSSGGYTF. The DNA for the CDR3 is TGCGCCAGCAGCCTCCAGGGGAGTTCGGGAGGCTACACCTTC.